This TCR beta chain emerged from a study of T-cell memory formation after mild COVID-19. Overall study: Largely, the TCR clusters proved donor specific. Study-level results: A subset of responding clones appeared in pre-infection memory, suggesting cross-reactive memory joined.

This clonotype came up a few times. The antigen is unknown. The V end was cut by 6 bases, the J end by 1 base, with 14 bases between. The CDR3 is 15 residues long. The germline gives CDR1 MNHEY, CDR2 SMNVEV (reference sequence). A single record per CDR3 protein comes from TCRdb applying MiXCR to the 5' RACE reads. The sample has nearly 250,000 distinct CDR3 sequences; approximately 15% are singletons. Sequenced input: PBMCs or a T cell subset sorted from them (not recorded which). The sequence was collected from an adult woman who had mild COVID-19 (a few samples of this study predate the infection). Cell type and time point are not known. V is TRBV27 and J is TRBJ2-3; either TRBD1 or TRBD2 may fit D (7 bases each). The CDR3 sequence is CASSYRGGGTDTQYF. CDR3 bases: TGTGCCAGCAGCTACAGGGGAGGGGGCACAGATACGCAGTATTTT.